The 25 T cell receptor beta chains reported below all come from one sample, sequenced in a study of cytomegalovirus exposure and HLA in healthy donors. Use of 60 Vbeta and 13 Jbeta primers characterized the PCR. Repertoires were generated with immunoSEQ multiplex PCR, while TCRdb's copy carries only in-frame clones and drops some. The top ten clones hold about 4.9% of a sample with roughly 180,000 clones, 84% of them seen once. The specimen was PBMCs. These receptors originate from a man aged 18 to 35 in good health and CMV-seronegative.

On this clone itself: One end of the junction is discordant with germline, which a read error may explain. J is TRBJ2-3 and V is TRBV7-7; possibly TRBD1 for D (5 bases). The CDR3 sequence is 14 residues long. The V gene's germline CDR1 is SSHAT and CDR2 FNYEAQ (reference sequence). The CDR3 sequence is CASSLSDNTDTQYF. CDR3 sequence (DNA): TGTGCTAGCAGCTTGTCGGACAACACAGATACGCAGTATTTT.

The chain recombines TRBV21-1 with TRBJ2-1; the table's D call, TRBD2, was not checked against the DNA. TRBV21-1 is a known pseudogene. This CDR3 is built from 18 residues. CDR3 DNA: TGTGCCAGACGAGTAGCGGGAGGGCCTCTTATCCCGTACAATGAGCAGTTCTTC. Its protein is CARRVAGGPLIPYNEQFF.

The J gene is TRBJ2-7, the V gene TRBV29-1; the match to TRBD1 covers 8 bases. The germline gives CDR1 SQVTM, CDR2 ANQGSEA. Trimming cost V 7 bases and J 9 bases; bases outside gene matches: 8. This CDR3 is 11 amino acids long. The DNA of the CDR3 is TGCAGCGCCTCGGGACAGGAGGTGCAGTACTTC. It codes for CSASGQEVQYF.

The chain employs TRBV6-5 and TRBJ1-2, with D possibly matching TRBD1 (5 bases). The CDR3 is 14 amino acids. Germline V gives CDR1 MNHEY, CDR2 SVGAGI. V lost 0 bases to trimming and J lost 9 bases, with 14 bases between them. This CDR3 reads CASSYSTGGVSYTF. CDR3 in DNA: TGTGCCAGCAGTTACTCGACTGGGGGGGTGAGCTACACCTTC.

This chain links TRBV27 with TRBJ1-2; 10 bases are shared with TRBD1. The CDR3 contains 14 residues. J was trimmed by 8 bases and V by 6 bases; bases with no gene match: 9. Germline V gene sequence: CDR1 MNHEY, CDR2 SMNVEV (reference sequence). The CDR3 DNA sequence: TGTGCCAGCAGACTTCTGGACAGGGGGGGCGGCTACACCTTC. Protein: CASRLLDRGGGYTF.

This chain links TRBV7-8 with TRBJ2-5; tentative D call: TRBD2 (6 bases). V was shortened by 6 bases and J by 5 bases, with 16 bases between the two germline ends. CDR3 length: 14 amino acids. The germline V gene has CDR1 SGHVS and CDR2 FQNEAQ. The CDR3 DNA sequence: TGTGCCAGCAGTAACCCCGCAGGGAGGGAGACCCAGTACTTC. Protein: CASSNPAGRETQYF.

The rearrangement links TRBV6-5 to TRBJ2-2, with D possibly TRBD1 on 6 matching bases. Trimming stripped 5 bases from V and 5 bases from J, with 15 bases between. This CDR3 is 15 amino acids long. Germline loops: CDR1 MNHEY, CDR2 SVGAGI. CDR3 in amino acids: CASSRPGVKTGELFF. CDR3 nucleotides: TGTGCCAGCAGTCGACCAGGGGTTAAAACCGGGGAGCTGTTTTTT.

The chain carries TRBV7-2 and TRBJ1-1; maybe TRBD1 (5 bases). Per the germline V gene, CDR1 is SGHTA and CDR2 is FQGNSA. The CDR3 totals 15 residues. V gave up 8 bases and J gave up 4 bases, with 20 bases separating them. CDR3 sequence: CASSLSWGIGTEAFF. The CDR3 bases are TGTGCCAGCTCCCTATCGTGGGGCATAGGCACTGAAGCTTTCTTT. Using reference TRBV7-2 and TRBJ1-1 for the parts outside the CDR3, the full variable domain is GAGVSQSPSNKVTEKGKDVELRCDPISGHTALYWYRQSLGQGLEFLIYFQGNSAPDKSGLPSDRFSAERTGGSVSTLTIQRTQQEDSAVYLCASSLSWGIGTEAFFGQGTRLTVV.

The chain recombines TRBV11-2 with TRBJ2-7, with 12 nucleotides matching TRBD2. The CDR3 spans 13 residues. Germline CDR1 reads SGHAT; CDR2 reads FQNNGV. The ends lost 2 bases at V and 7 bases at J; junction bases unmatched: 0. The CDR3 is CASSLTSGREQYF. DNA of the CDR3: TGTGCCAGCAGCTTAACTAGCGGGAGGGAGCAGTACTTC.

This chain uses TRBV5-1 with TRBJ2-2; 12 bases are shared with TRBD2. Germline loops: CDR1 SGHRS, CDR2 YFSETQ. This CDR3 is built from 16 residues. With 4 bases clipped from V and 5 bases from J, the junction kept 6 bases outside the gene matches. The CDR3 region is CASSQGLAGSTGELFF. The CDR3 coding sequence is TGCGCCAGCAGCCAAGGACTAGCGGGGTCGACCGGGGAGCTGTTTTTT.

The rearrangement joins TRBV19 to TRBJ2-1; weak D call: TRBD1 (5 bases). V was clipped by 2 bases and J by 5 bases, with 19 bases between them. Germline CDR1 LNHDA, CDR2 SQIVND (reference sequence). The CDR3 sequence is 17 residues long. CDR3 nucleotides: TGTGCCAGTAGTATAATAGACAGCCGCCCAACCAACAATGAGCAGTTCTTC. This gives the protein CASSIIDSRPTNNEQFF. The full variable domain, in which reference TRBV19 and TRBJ2-1 provide the parts outside the CDR3, is DGGITQSPKYLFRKEGQNVTLSCEQNLNHDAMYWYRQDPGQGLRLIYYSQIVNDFQKGDIAEGYSVSREKKESFPLTVTSAQKNPTAFYLCASSIIDSRPTNNEQFFGPGTRLTVL.

The chain employs TRBV7-9 and TRBJ1-2; tentatively, D is TRBD1 (5 bases). The V gene's germline CDR1 is SEHNR and CDR2 FQNEAQ (reference sequence). The V end was cut by 8 bases, the J end by 2 bases, with 18 bases between. The CDR3 loop spans 15 amino acids. DNA of the CDR3: TGTGCCAGCTCAGGCAGGGCGGCGGTCAACTATGGCTACACCTTC. Translating gives CASSGRAAVNYGYTF.

The rearrangement joins TRBV7-2 to TRBJ2-3, with D unresolved. Germline V CDR1 and CDR2: SGHTA, FQGNSA. CDR3 length equals 14 residues. The V end was cut by 0 bases, the J end by 1 base, with 5 bases between. The CDR3 region has the DNA TGTGCCAGCAGCTTAGCCTCCGGCACAGATACGCAGTATTTT. Protein: CASSLASGTDTQYF.

The chain carries TRBV6-5 and TRBJ2-5; maybe TRBD1 (5 bases). The ends were cut back, 6 bases at V and 5 bases at J, with 16 bases in the middle. CDR3 length: 14 residues. In germline, CDR1 is MNHEY, CDR2 SVGAGI. CDR3 nucleotides: TGTGCCAGCAGCTCCCAAGGGGATCTGGAGACCCAGTACTTC. This codes for CASSSQGDLETQYF.

The chain couples TRBV4-3 to TRBJ2-3; D unclear. V was clipped by 1 base and J by 4 bases, with 6 bases between them. The CDR3 consists of 13 residues. Germline loops: CDR1 LGHNA, CDR2 YSLEER. The CDR3 nucleotides are TGCGCCAGCAGCCAAGTGTCAGCAGATACGCAGTATTTT. Residues: CASSQVSADTQYF.

CDR3 amino acids: CASSVSSLGTSGTDTQYF. The CDR3 region has the DNA TGTGCCAGCAGCGTATCCTCCCTTGGGACTAGCGGCACAGATACGCAGTATTTT. The genes are TRBV9 and TRBJ2-3; the match to TRBD2 covers 10 bases. The CDR3 is 18 residues long. Germline CDR1 reads SGDLS; CDR2 reads YYNGEE. J gave up 1 base and V 1 base, and 9 bases lay outside the gene matches.

V and J are TRBV5-6 and TRBJ2-1, with 7 bases matching TRBD1. The CDR3 loop spans 15 amino acids. Losses at the gene ends were 3 bases for V and 7 bases for J; bases not matched to a gene: 10. Germline CDR1 is SGHDT and CDR2 is YYEEEE. The CDR3 is CASSSESQGINEQFF. CDR3 bases: TGTGCCAGCAGCTCGGAATCACAGGGGATTAATGAGCAGTTCTTC.

This chain joins TRBV28 and TRBJ1-2; no clear D gene. This CDR3 region has 14 residues. Per germline, CDR1 MDHEN and CDR2 SYDVKM. Trimming left V 5 bases short and J 4 bases short, with 14 bases between. Here the CDR3 reads CASSPPGPGYGYTF. CDR3 nucleotides: TGTGCCAGCAGTCCCCCCGGTCCTGGCTATGGCTACACCTTC.

This clone was seen just once. The chain has TRBV5-1 and TRBJ2-5, with 14 positions matching TRBD2. CDR1 and CDR2 from the germline V gene are SGHRS and YFSETQ. The CDR3 contains 15 residues. The V segment lost 4 bases and the J segment 4 bases; nucleotides outside the gene matches: 3. DNA of the CDR3: TGCGCCAGCAGCGAAGGACTAGCGGGGGGAGAGACCCAGTACTTC. It encodes CASSEGLAGGETQYF.

The J gene is TRBJ2-5, the V gene TRBV19; tentative D call: TRBD1 (5 bases). Germline V gene data show CDR1 as LNHDA and CDR2 as SQIVND (reference sequence). V was trimmed by 3 bases and J by 9 bases, leaving 38 bases between them. The CDR3 is 21 amino acids. CDR3 region: CASSIYRRHGQFRIAEGAQYF. In DNA form, the CDR3 reads TGTGCCAGTAGTATCTATCGGCGTCACGGCCAATTCAGGATAGCCGAAGGGGCCCAGTACTTC.

The chain has TRBV30 and TRBJ1-6; D unclear. The CDR3 length is 14 residues. Trimming cost V 4 bases and J 8 bases, with 15 bases left between them. The germline V gene has CDR1 GTSNPN and CDR2 SVGIG (reference sequence). CDR3 in amino acids: CAWNGGLSHSPLHF. CDR3 coding DNA: TGTGCCTGGAATGGCGGACTTAGTCATTCACCCCTCCACTTT. Filled out from reference TRBV30 and TRBJ1-6, the complete variable domain reads SQTIHQWPATLVQPVGSPLSLECTVEGTSNPNLYWYRQAAGRGLQLLFYSVGIGQISSEVPQNLSASRPQDRQFILSSKKLLLSDSGFYLCAWNGGLSHSPLHFGNGTRLTVT.

This clone was counted only a few times. This chain connects TRBV4-3 to TRBJ1-1, with TRBD1 matching 10 bases. V lost 0 bases and J lost 6; bases outside the gene matches: 4. Germline CDR1 and CDR2: LGHNA and YSLEER. This CDR3 is built from 15 residues. CDR3 residues: CASSQDPGTGAEAFF. The CDR3 DNA reads as TGCGCCAGCAGCCAAGATCCAGGGACAGGGGCTGAAGCTTTCTTT.

V usage is TRBV5-4 and J usage is TRBJ2-3; 14 bases align to TRBD2. Germline loops: CDR1 SGHNT, CDR2 YYREEE (reference sequence). V dropped 0 bases and J dropped 7; count of bases not matched to a gene: 16. This CDR3 spans 20 amino acids. The CDR3 loop is CASSLDQTSGRAAFKYTQYF. The CDR3 nucleotides read TGTGCCAGCAGCTTGGATCAGACTAGCGGGAGGGCCGCGTTCAAGTATACGCAGTATTTT. Together with reference TRBV5-4 and TRBJ2-3, the CDR3 gives the full variable domain: ETGVTQSPTHLIKTRGQQVTLRCSSQSGHNTVSWYQQALGQGPQFIFQYYREEENGRGNFPPRFSGLQFPNYSSELNVNALELDDSALYLCASSLDQTSGRAAFKYTQYFGPGTRLTVL.

V usage is TRBV4-2 and J usage is TRBJ2-7; D remains ambiguous. Germline loops: CDR1 LGHNA, CDR2 YNFKEQ. The CDR3 runs to 14 residues. V lost 1 base to trimming and J lost 0 bases, with 7 bases between them. The CDR3 DNA follows: TGTGCCAGCAGCCAAGCGGTGTACTCCTACGAGCAGTACTTC. Its protein product is CASSQAVYSYEQYF.

The chain combines TRBV7-2 with TRBJ1-2, with 9 bases that match TRBD1. The V gene's germline CDR1 is SGHTA and CDR2 FQGNSA. V was clipped by 11 bases and J by 10 bases; unmatched bases: 11. CDR3 size: 12 residues. The CDR3 region is CAGLDRGRVYTF. The CDR3 bases are TGTGCCGGATTGGACAGGGGTAGGGTCTACACCTTC.